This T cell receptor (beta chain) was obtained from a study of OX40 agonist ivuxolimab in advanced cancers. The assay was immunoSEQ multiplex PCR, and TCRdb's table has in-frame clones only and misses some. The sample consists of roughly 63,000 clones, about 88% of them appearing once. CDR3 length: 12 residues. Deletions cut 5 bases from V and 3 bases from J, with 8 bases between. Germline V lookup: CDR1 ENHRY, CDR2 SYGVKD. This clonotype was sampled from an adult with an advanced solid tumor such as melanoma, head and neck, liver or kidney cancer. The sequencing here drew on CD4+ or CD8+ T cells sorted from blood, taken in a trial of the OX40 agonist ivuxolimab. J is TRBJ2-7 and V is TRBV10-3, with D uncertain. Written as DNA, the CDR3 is TGTGCCATCAGTAAGGTTCGCTACGAGCAGTACTTC. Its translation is CAISKVRYEQYF.